Below are 23 T cell receptor beta chains sequenced from a single sample in a study of blood T cell repertoires in COVID-19. TCRdb's table, derived via immunoSEQ multiplex PCR, lists solely in-frame clones and lacks some. The table shows 85,000 to 100,000 clones, with more than 80% occurring only once. The sample consisted of peripheral blood. These receptors all stem from a human donor in a cohort sampled during active COVID-19.

V is TRBV19 and J is TRBJ1-5; weak D call: TRBD1 (5 bases). Per the germline V gene, CDR1 is LNHDA and CDR2 is SQIVND (reference sequence). Deletions cut 5 bases from V and 0 bases from J, with 11 bases between. The CDR3 loop spans 15 amino acids. CDR3 protein: CASSPSTDSNQPQHF. CDR3 sequence (DNA): TGTGCCAGTAGTCCCTCGACAGATAGCAATCAGCCCCAGCATTTT.

V gene TRBV5-1 combines with J gene TRBJ2-1; tentatively, D is TRBD1 (5 bases). This CDR3 has 12 residues. V was pared by 4 bases and J by 6 bases, with 8 bases between. From germline, CDR1 is SGHRS and CDR2 YFSETQ. The DNA for the CDR3 is TGCGCCAGCAGCAAGGACACCAATGAGCAGTTCTTC. It specifies CASSKDTNEQFF.

This sequence joins TRBV7-3 and TRBJ2-3; 9 nucleotides match TRBD2. Germline CDR1 and CDR2: SGHTA and FQGTGA. V gave up 1 base and J gave up 4 bases; unmatched junction bases: 6. The CDR3 is made up of 16 amino acids. The CDR3: CASSLNPSGVADTQYF. The CDR3 DNA reads TGTGCCAGCAGCTTAAACCCTAGCGGGGTGGCAGATACGCAGTATTTT.

This chain connects TRBV11-3 to TRBJ2-7; possible D gene TRBD2, 6 bases. Germline-derived CDR1 and CDR2 are SGHNT and YENEEA. V was cut by 5 bases and J by 2 bases, with 13 bases left in between. The CDR3 extends over 14 amino acids. CDR3 nucleotides: TGTGCCAGCAGCCCGGGAGAACGCCCCTACGAGCAGTACTTC. Protein product: CASSPGERPYEQYF.

V and J are TRBV5-1 and TRBJ2-5; the D gene is possibly TRBD1 (6 bases). This CDR3 has 15 residues. Germline CDR1 is SGHRS and CDR2 is YFSETQ. V was shortened by 4 bases and J by 2 bases, with 15 bases between the two germline ends. CDR3 nucleotide sequence: TGCGCCAGCAGCCTGCACGGACAGCAACAAGAGACCCAGTACTTC. Residues: CASSLHGQQQETQYF.

The V call is TRBV11-3, the J call TRBJ2-7; the match to TRBD1 covers 7 bases. The germline gives CDR1 SGHNT, CDR2 YENEEA. The length of the CDR3 is 14 residues. V shed 6 bases, J shed 5 bases, and the junction held 10 bases outside the gene matches. CDR3 loop: CASSPGQSQNEQYF. The DNA for the CDR3 is TGTGCCAGCAGTCCGGGACAGTCTCAGAACGAGCAGTACTTC.

The rearrangement joins TRBV27 to TRBJ2-3; 8 nucleotides agree with TRBD1. The V segment lost 5 bases and the J segment 3 bases; nucleotides outside the gene matches: 7. The CDR3 has 15 amino acids. Germline loops: CDR1 MNHEY, CDR2 SMNVEV (reference sequence). The CDR3 nucleotides read TGTGCCAGCAGTATCCGGGACAGGTCAACAGATACGCAGTATTTT. Protein: CASSIRDRSTDTQYF.

The chain joins TRBV27 to TRBJ2-1; D call uncertain. The ends were cut back, 6 bases at V and 6 bases at J, with 6 bases in the middle. Germline assignment: CDR1 MNHEY and CDR2 SMNVEV (reference sequence). This CDR3 comprises 11 residues. The CDR3 sequence: CASSRFNEQFF. The CDR3, as DNA: TGTGCCAGCAGCAGATTCAATGAGCAGTTCTTC.

The chain is built from TRBV24-1 and TRBJ1-4; maybe TRBD1 (6 bases). Deletions cut 3 bases from V and 1 base from J, with 14 bases between. This CDR3 contains 17 residues. Germline assignment: CDR1 KGHDR and CDR2 SFDVKD. The CDR3 loop is CATSDPKQGLTNEKLFF. The CDR3 DNA reads as TGTGCCACCAGTGATCCGAAACAGGGTCTAACTAATGAAAAACTGTTTTTT.

The rearrangement links TRBV2 to TRBJ2-1; 11 positions agree with TRBD2. Germline-derived CDR1 and CDR2 are SNHLY and FYNNEI. There are 14 residues in the CDR3. V gave up 8 bases and J gave up 10 bases; unmatched junction bases: 10. The CDR3 here is CASGLLAGGREQFF. The CDR3 coding sequence is TGTGCCAGCGGTCTATTAGCGGGGGGGCGCGAGCAGTTCTTC. Full variable domain (outside the CDR3, taken from reference TRBV2 and TRBJ2-1): EPEVTQTPSHQVTQMGQEVILRCVPISNHLYFYWYRQILGQKVEFLVSFYNNEISEKSEIFDDQFSVERPDGSNFTLKIRSTKLEDSAMYFCASGLLAGGREQFFGPGTRLTVL.

The V call is TRBV9, the J call TRBJ2-5, with TRBD2 matching 10 bases. After removal of 3 bases from V and 3 bases from J, the junction contained 8 bases not matched to a gene. CDR1 SGDLS and CDR2 YYNGEE come from the germline V gene. The CDR3 spans 16 residues. The CDR3 DNA reads as TGTGCCAGCAGCGGAGGGTTAAGCGGGGGGGAAGAGACCCAGTACTTC. Protein: CASSGGLSGGEETQYF. Full variable domain (rest looked up from reference TRBV9 and TRBJ2-5): DSGVTQTPKHLITATGQRVTLRCSPRSGDLSVYWYQQSLDQGLQFLIQYYNGEERAKGNILERFSAQQFPDLHSELNLSSLELGDSALYFCASSGGLSGGEETQYFGPGTRLLVL.

The rearrangement joins TRBV5-6 to TRBJ2-7; TRBD1 matches 10 bases. J lost 4 bases, V lost 5 bases, and 9 bases had no gene match. This CDR3 has 15 amino acids. CDR1 is SGHDT, CDR2 YYEEEE, per germline. The CDR3 DNA reads TGTGCCAGCAGTACCGACAGGGGGCCAAGGTACGAGCAGTACTTC. Its translation: CASSTDRGPRYEQYF. Drawing the rest from reference TRBV5-6 and TRBJ2-7, the complete variable domain is DAGVTQSPTHLIKTRGQQVTLRCSPKSGHDTVSWYQQALGQGPQFIFQYYEEEERQRGNFPDRFSGHQFPNYSSELNVNALLLGDSALYLCASSTDRGPRYEQYFGPGTRLTVT.

V usage is TRBV19 and J usage is TRBJ1-5, with 11 nucleotides matching TRBD1. Germline CDR1 is LNHDA and CDR2 is SQIVND (reference sequence). V was pared by 5 bases and J by 1 base, with 1 base of the junction left unmatched. The length of the CDR3 is 15 residues. Written as DNA, the CDR3 is TGTGCCAGTAGTCGGGACAGGGGGAGCAATCAGCCCCAGCATTTT. Protein: CASSRDRGSNQPQHF.

The chain links TRBV2 to TRBJ1-5, with 8 positions matching TRBD1. Germline V lookup: CDR1 SNHLY, CDR2 FYNNEI. The CDR3 covers 15 residues. V shed 5 bases, J shed 0 bases, and the junction held 3 bases outside the gene matches. The CDR3 spells CASSYDRGSNQPQHF. In nucleotides, the CDR3 is TGTGCCAGCAGTTATGACAGGGGTAGCAATCAGCCCCAGCATTTT.

CDR3: CASSKDGQGRNSGFLAKNIQYF. The CDR3 nucleotides are TGTGCCAGCAGCAAAGATGGGCAGGGCCGCAATTCGGGTTTTTTAGCCAAAAACATTCAGTACTTC. The V gene is TRBV21-1, the J gene TRBJ2-4; the table's D call, TRBD1, has no DNA check behind it. TRBV21-1 is a pseudogene. The CDR3 is 22 residues long.

V is TRBV25-1 and J is TRBJ2-7; 13 nucleotides line up with TRBD2. This CDR3 is built from 14 residues. CDR1 is MGHDK and CDR2 is SYGVNS in the germline V gene. With V trimmed by 4 bases and J by 7 bases, 4 bases remained unmatched. The CDR3: CASSVWTSGGEQYF. CDR3 nucleotide sequence: TGTGCCAGCAGTGTCTGGACTAGCGGGGGAGAGCAGTACTTC.

This clone was observed a handful of times. The rearrangement joins TRBV7-6 to TRBJ2-7; tentative D call: TRBD1 (5 bases). This CDR3 is 12 amino acids long. CDR1 and CDR2 from the germline V gene are SGHVS and FNYEAQ. V was trimmed by 5 bases and J by 4 bases, leaving 9 bases between them. The CDR3 loop is CASSDRGYEQYF. For the CDR3, the DNA is TGTGCCAGCAGCGACAGAGGTTACGAGCAGTACTTC.

This rearrangement joins TRBV7-3 to TRBJ2-2, with 8 positions matching TRBD1. Germline CDR1 reads SGHTA; CDR2 reads FQGTGA. The CDR3 totals 15 residues. V lost 7 bases to trimming and J lost 0 bases; unmatched junction nucleotides: 4. CDR3 nucleotide sequence: TGTGCCAGCACCAACAGGGGGGCGAACACCGGGGAGCTGTTTTTT. As protein: CASTNRGANTGELFF.

The gene calls are TRBV3-1 (or the pseudogene TRBV3-2) and TRBJ1-6; 7 bases fit TRBD1. CDR3 length: 21 amino acids. Germline V lookup: CDR1 LGHDT, CDR2 YNNKEL (reference sequence). Germline trimming cut 0 bases from V and 0 bases from J; bases unmatched to any gene: 14. CDR3 loop: CASSQERWGQSLSSYNSPLHF. In DNA form, the CDR3 reads TGTGCCAGCAGCCAAGAAAGGTGGGGACAGAGTTTAAGCTCCTATAATTCACCCCTCCACTTT.

The chain links TRBV5-1 to TRBJ1-5; tentative D call: TRBD1 (5 bases). The germline V and J ends were trimmed by 1 base and 0 bases, with 11 bases remaining between them. The germline V gene encodes CDR1 SGHRS and CDR2 YFSETQ. CDR3 size: 16 residues. Here the CDR3 DNA reads TGCGCCAGCAGCTTGTTGGGGGGGGATAGCAATCAGCCCCAGCATTTT. The encoded protein is CASSLLGGDSNQPQHF.

The V gene is TRBV27, the J gene TRBJ2-7, with a possible D match to TRBD2 (5 bases). The germline V and J ends were trimmed by 4 bases and 6 bases, with 13 bases remaining between them. Germline CDR1 MNHEY, CDR2 SMNVEV (reference sequence). This CDR3 is built from 13 residues. CDR3: CASSSYRAVEQYF. The CDR3 coding sequence is TGTGCCAGCAGTTCCTATCGAGCGGTCGAGCAGTACTTC.

V usage is TRBV10-3 and J usage is TRBJ1-1; D gene unclear. Germline V CDR1 and CDR2: ENHRY, SYGVKD. This CDR3 comprises 14 residues. The V and J ends lost 2 bases and 0 bases respectively, with 7 bases between them. This CDR3 is CAISEDYMNTEAFF. As DNA, the CDR3 is TGTGCCATCAGTGAGGACTACATGAACACTGAAGCTTTCTTT.

The chain has TRBV12-5 and TRBJ2-7; 10 bases are a match to TRBD1. The V and J ends lost 6 bases and 1 base, in that order; junction bases with no gene match: 6. The CDR3 runs 15 residues. Germline V gene data show CDR1 as LGHNT and CDR2 as FRNRAP. DNA for the CDR3: TGTGCTAGTGGATTTGACAGGGGGCTGTCCTACGAGCAGTACTTC. Translated, it gives CASGFDRGLSYEQYF. Variable domain in full (rest from reference TRBV12-5 and TRBJ2-7): DARVTQTPRHKVTEMGQEVTMRCQPILGHNTVFWYRQTMMQGLELLAYFRNRAPLDDSGMPKDRFSAEMPDATLATLKIQPSEPRDSAVYFCASGFDRGLSYEQYFGPGTRLTVT.